There are many counts of the clone carrying this T cell receptor beta chain. Antigen: not known. Hyperthyroidism of Graves' type that showed no ophthalmopathy progression within 18 months was stable. Authors of the study amplified TCR beta CDR3 regions from RNA transcripts. The HTBI set primed first-round TCR CDR3 RT-PCR. From the multiplex PCR reads, TCRdb called clonotypes with MiXCR, one entry per CDR3 protein. The sample yields 380,000 or so distinct CDR3 sequences, approximately 14% seen once. The CDR3 runs to 18 residues. The J segment lost 0 bases and the V segment lost 6 bases, leaving 11 bases of the junction unmatched. Germline CDR1 reads MNHEY; CDR2 reads SMNVEV (reference sequence). The data are from a study of T cells in Graves' hyperthyroidism and ophthalmopathy. Overall study results and limits: Onset of ophthalmopathy came a median approximately 6.5 months after the model predicted it. Most thyroid clonotypes that were expanded above 0.001 also turned up in blood.

Material: blood. This TCR derives from a woman aged 30 to 39 with Graves' hyperthyroidism. The chain is built from TRBV27 and TRBJ2-3; 11 nucleotides match TRBD2. The CDR3 loop is CASSPGLAGSSSTDTQYF. The CDR3 nucleotides read TGTGCCAGCAGCCCCGGACTAGCGGGTTCGTCTAGCACAGATACGCAGTATTTT.